The sequence of this T cell receptor beta chain was determined in a study of CD8 T cells in ankylosing spondylitis. Overall study findings and caveats: For ankylosing spondylitis blood, a TCR beta motif of several highly homologous variants appeared characteristic.

TCRdb ran MiXCR on the 5' RACE reads and lists one entry per CDR3 protein. Of a few hundred thousand distinct CDR3 sequences in the sample, 7% to 9% are singletons; the top ten hold 13% to 15%. This clonotype has a handful of counts. Its antigen is unidentified. This sequence originates from a male donor with ankylosing spondylitis. The sequenced sample consisted of blood, either unsorted or a sorted T cell fraction (not recorded which).

In nucleotides, the CDR3 is TGTGCCAGCAGCTCCCCCCTCGGCGGGAGGGGTAATGAGCAGTTCTTC. Its protein product is CASSSPLGGRGNEQFF. V and J are TRBV11-3 and TRBJ2-1, with TRBD2 matching over 9 bases. Looked up from germline, CDR1 is SGHNT and CDR2 is YENEEA. V was pared by 4 bases and J by 7 bases, with 11 bases of the junction left unmatched. This CDR3 is 16 amino acids long. Looking up the rest from reference TRBV11-3 and TRBJ2-1 gives the full variable domain: EAGVVQSPRYKIIEKKQPVAFWCNPISGHNTLYWYLQNLGQGPELLIRYENEEAVDDSQLPKDRFSAERLKGVDSTLKIQPAELGDSAVYLCASSSPLGGRGNEQFFGPGTRLTVL.